The T cell receptor (beta chain) described here comes from a study of cytomegalovirus exposure and HLA in healthy donors. Trimming took off 6 bases at V and 3 bases at J, with 14 bases between the two ends. CDR1 MDHEN and CDR2 SYDVKM come from the germline V gene. The CDR3 contains 14 residues. The PCR made use of 60 Vbeta and 13 Jbeta primers. Authors' processing steps: Later, roughly 80 million unique TCR beta chains were counted in an analysis, and some 11 million of them were shared. The repertoire was sequenced with immunoSEQ multiplex PCR; TCRdb's copy has only in-frame clones and lacks some. The V and J calls and clone size were taken over from that table, and D and trimming were inferred from the DNA. The sample features around 50,000 clones, with approximately 7% in its top ten.

Sequencing was performed on PBMCs. The clonotype originates from a woman aged 35 to 49 in good health and CMV-seronegative. The chain is built from TRBV28 and TRBJ2-5, with TRBD1 as a possible D gene (6 bases). In DNA form, the CDR3 reads TGTGCCAGCAGACGACCTCCAGGGGAAGAGACCCAGTACTTC. Translation: CASRRPPGEETQYF.